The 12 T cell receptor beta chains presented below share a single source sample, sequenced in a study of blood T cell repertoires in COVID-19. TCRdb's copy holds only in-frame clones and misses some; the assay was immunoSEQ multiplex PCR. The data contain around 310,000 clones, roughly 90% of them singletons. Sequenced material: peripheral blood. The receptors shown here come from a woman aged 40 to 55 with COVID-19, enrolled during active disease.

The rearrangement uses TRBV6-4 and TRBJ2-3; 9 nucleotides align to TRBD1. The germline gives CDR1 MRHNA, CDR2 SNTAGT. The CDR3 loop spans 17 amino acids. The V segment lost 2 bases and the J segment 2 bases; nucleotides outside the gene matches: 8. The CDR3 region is CASSDVWTGVITDTQYF. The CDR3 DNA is TGTGCCAGCAGTGACGTATGGACAGGGGTTATCACAGATACGCAGTATTTT.

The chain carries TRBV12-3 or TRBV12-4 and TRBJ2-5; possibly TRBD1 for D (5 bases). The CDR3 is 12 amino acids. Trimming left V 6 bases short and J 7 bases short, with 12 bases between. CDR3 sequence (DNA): TGTGCCAGCAGCCTGGGGCGAGGGACCCAGTACTTC. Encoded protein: CASSLGRGTQYF.

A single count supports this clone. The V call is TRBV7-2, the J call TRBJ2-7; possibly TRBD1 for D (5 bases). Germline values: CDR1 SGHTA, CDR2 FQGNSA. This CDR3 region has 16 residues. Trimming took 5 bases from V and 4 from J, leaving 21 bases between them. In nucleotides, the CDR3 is TGTGCCAGCAGCGTTGGCTCAGGGAAGGTCCTATACGAGCAGTACTTC. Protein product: CASSVGSGKVLYEQYF.

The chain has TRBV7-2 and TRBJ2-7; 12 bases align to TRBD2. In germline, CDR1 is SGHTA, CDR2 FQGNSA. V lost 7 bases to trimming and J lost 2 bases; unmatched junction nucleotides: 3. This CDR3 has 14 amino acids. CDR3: CASTWTSGTYEQYF. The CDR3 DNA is TGTGCCAGCACCTGGACTAGCGGGACCTACGAGCAGTACTTC.

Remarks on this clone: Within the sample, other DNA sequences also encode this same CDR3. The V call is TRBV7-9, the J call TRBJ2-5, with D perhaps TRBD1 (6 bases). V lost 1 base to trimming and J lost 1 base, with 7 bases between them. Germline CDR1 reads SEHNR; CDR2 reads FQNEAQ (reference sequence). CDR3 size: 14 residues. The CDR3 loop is CASSLGTAQETQYF. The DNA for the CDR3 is TGTGCCAGCAGCTTAGGGACAGCCCAAGAGACCCAGTACTTC. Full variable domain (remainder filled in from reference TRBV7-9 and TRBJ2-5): DTGVSQNPRHKITKRGQNVTFRCDPISEHNRLYWYRQTLGQGPEFLTYFQNEAQLEKSRLLSDRFSAERPKGSFSTLEIQRTEQGDSAMYLCASSLGTAQETQYFGPGTRLLVL.

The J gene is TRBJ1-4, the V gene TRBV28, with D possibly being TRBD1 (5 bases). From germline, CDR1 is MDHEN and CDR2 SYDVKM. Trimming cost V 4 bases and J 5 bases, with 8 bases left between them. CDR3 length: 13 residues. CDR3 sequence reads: CASSWPGNEKLFF. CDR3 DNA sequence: TGTGCCAGCAGTTGGCCAGGGAATGAAAAACTGTTTTTT.

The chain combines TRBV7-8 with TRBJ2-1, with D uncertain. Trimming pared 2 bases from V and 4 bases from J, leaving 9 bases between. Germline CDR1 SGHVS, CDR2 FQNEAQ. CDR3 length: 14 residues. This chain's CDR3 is CASSLSMAYNEQFF. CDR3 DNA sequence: TGTGCCAGCAGCTTAAGTATGGCTTACAATGAGCAGTTCTTC.

The CDR3 DNA follows: TGCGCCAGCAGCCCCCGACCTGGGACAGGGTGGGAATACGGCTACACCTTC. Amino acids: CASSPRPGTGWEYGYTF. The chain employs TRBV4-3 and TRBJ1-2; 9 bases line up with TRBD1. This CDR3 is built from 17 residues. Trimming removed 4 bases from V and 8 bases from J; junction bases left unmatched: 17. The V gene's germline CDR1 is LGHNA and CDR2 YSLEER.

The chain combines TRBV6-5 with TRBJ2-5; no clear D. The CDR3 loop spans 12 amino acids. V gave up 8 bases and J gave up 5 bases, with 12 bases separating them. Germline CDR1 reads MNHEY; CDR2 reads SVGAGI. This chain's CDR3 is CASGSRWETQYF. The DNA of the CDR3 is TGTGCCAGCGGTAGCCGTTGGGAGACCCAGTACTTC.

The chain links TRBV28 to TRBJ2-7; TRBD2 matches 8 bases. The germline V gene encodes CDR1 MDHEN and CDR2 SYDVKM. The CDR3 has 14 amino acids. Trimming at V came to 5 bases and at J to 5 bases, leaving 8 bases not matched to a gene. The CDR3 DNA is TGTGCCAGCAGTCCGCGGACTAGCCGGCACGAGCAGTACTTC. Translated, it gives CASSPRTSRHEQYF.

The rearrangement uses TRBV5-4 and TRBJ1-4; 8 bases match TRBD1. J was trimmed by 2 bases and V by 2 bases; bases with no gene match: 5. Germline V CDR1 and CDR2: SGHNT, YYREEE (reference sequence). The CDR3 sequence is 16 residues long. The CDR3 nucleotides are TGTGCCAGCAGCTTCCCTGACAGGGGTACTAATGAAAAACTGTTTTTT. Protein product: CASSFPDRGTNEKLFF. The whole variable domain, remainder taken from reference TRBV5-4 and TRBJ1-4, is ETGVTQSPTHLIKTRGQQVTLRCSSQSGHNTVSWYQQALGQGPQFIFQYYREEENGRGNFPPRFSGLQFPNYSSELNVNALELDDSALYLCASSFPDRGTNEKLFFGSGTQLSVL.

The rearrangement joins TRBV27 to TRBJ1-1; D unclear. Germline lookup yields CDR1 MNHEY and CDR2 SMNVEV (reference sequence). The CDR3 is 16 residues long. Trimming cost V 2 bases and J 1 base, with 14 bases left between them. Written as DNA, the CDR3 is TGTGCCAGCAGTTTAGAGAGTGCGAATCGGAACACTGAAGCTTTCTTT. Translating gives CASSLESANRNTEAFF.